This TCR beta chain was documented in a study of T cells in Graves' hyperthyroidism and ophthalmopathy. Findings of the study overall: Blood also carried most thyroid clonotypes expanded above 0.001.

V lost 0 bases and J lost 0, with 13 bases in between. This CDR3 region has 17 residues. CDR1 is SGDLS and CDR2 is YYNGEE in the germline V gene. The CDR3 regions of TCR beta were amplified from RNA transcripts. During a first-round RT-PCR of the TCR CDR3, the HTBI primer set was used. TCRdb passed the multiplex PCR reads through MiXCR, listing each CDR3 protein once. Of more than 350,000 distinct CDR3 sequences in the sample, 15% were seen once. Comment on this clonotype: The target antigen is unknown.

Among the patients, aged 18 to 65, hyperthyroidism was newly diagnosed and had lasted under 2 months. The specimen sequenced was blood. This clonotype originated in a woman between 25 and 40 years old with Graves' hyperthyroidism. The chain recombines TRBV9 with TRBJ2-1; weak D call: TRBD1 (6 bases). In DNA form, the CDR3 reads TGTGCCAGCAGCGTAGGGGCAGGGGCCCCCTCCTACAATGAGCAGTTCTTC. Translating gives CASSVGAGAPSYNEQFF.